This T cell receptor beta chain is from a study of long-term antiretroviral therapy in people with HIV. At survey level, the immunoSEQ assay was run in its v3.0 version. The data were produced by immunoSEQ multiplex PCR, yet TCRdb's version contains in-frame clones alone and is incomplete. The sample records approximately 21,000 clones, 75% to 90% being singletons. CDR1 is SGHNT, CDR2 YENEEA, per germline. V was pared by 1 base and J by 3 bases, with 10 bases between. This CDR3 spans 14 amino acids. The genes are TRBV11-3 and TRBJ2-7, with D unclear. This TCR was recovered from a man aged 25-40 years with HIV. The sequencing here drew on unsorted PBMCs, taken about 6.1 years after starting antiretroviral therapy. The CDR3 sequence: CASSLAHPNYEQYF. In nucleotides, the CDR3 is TGTGCCAGCAGCTTAGCCCACCCAAACTACGAGCAGTACTTC.